Below are 16 T cell receptor beta chains sequenced from a single sample in a study of metastatic and nonmetastatic thyroid tumors. With MiXCR, TCRdb reprocessed the PCR reads. The repertoire holds some 6,900 clones, with less than 35% as singletons. There were no patients who had received any treatment before thyroid surgery. Sequenced sample: tumor tissue. The receptors here all came from a female donor with papillary thyroid cancer or a benign thyroid nodule (not recorded which). Some clones in this sample may be carry-over from other donors' samples.

This clone is labeled as medium-sized (0.01 to 0.1%). Additional DNA sequences in this sample encode the identical CDR3. The chain links TRBV28 to TRBJ1-5; possibly TRBD1 for D (6 bases). V shed 7 bases and J shed 2 bases, with 12 bases lying between them. This CDR3 is built from 14 residues. Germline V gene data show CDR1 as MDHEN and CDR2 as SYDVKM. CDR3 nucleotide sequence: TGTGCCAGCAACAACGCAGGGGGCAATCAGCCCCAGCATTTT. Residues: CASNNAGGNQPQHF. Combining the CDR3 with reference TRBV28 and TRBJ1-5 gives the whole variable domain DVKVTQSSRYLVKRTGEKVFLECVQDMDHENMFWYRQDPGLGLRLIYFSYDVKMKEKGDIPEGYSVSREKKERFSLILESASTNQTSMYLCASNNAGGNQPQHFGDGTRLSIL.

There are a few counts of this clone. The gene calls are TRBV20-1 and TRBJ2-4, with D tentatively TRBD1 or TRBD2 (5 bases each). The CDR3 totals 15 residues. Germline-derived CDR1 and CDR2 are DFQATT and SNEGSKA (reference sequence). The V end was cut by 3 bases, the J end by 8 bases, with 20 bases between. CDR3 sequence reads: CSASAGDGIKDIQYF. The CDR3 coding sequence is TGCAGTGCTAGTGCCGGGGACGGGATTAAAGACATTCAGTACTTC.

The chain has TRBV27 and TRBJ1-1, with 9 bases identical to TRBD1. Germline V gene lookup returns CDR1 MNHEY and CDR2 SMNVEV (reference sequence). The CDR3 runs 15 residues. V shed 8 bases and J 4 bases; nucleotides not matched to a gene: 11. In nucleotides, the CDR3 is TGTGCCAGCGGTGACTTGGACAGGGGTGCCACTGAAGCTTTCTTT. It yields the protein CASGDLDRGATEAFF.

About this clone: A much larger clone sits a single nucleotide away, making a read error possible. The final CDR3 position lacks the conserved phenylalanine or tryptophan, pointing to a likely read error. This sequence joins TRBV20-1 and TRBJ1-2; 7 positions agree with TRBD1. The junction had 10 bases not matched to a gene; V was cut back by 1 base and J by 5 bases. The length of the CDR3 is 15 residues. In germline, CDR1 is DFQATT, CDR2 SNEGSKA (reference sequence). The CDR3 reads CSARGRQGRGYGYTL. The CDR3 DNA reads as TGCAGTGCTAGAGGCCGACAGGGACGGGGGTATGGCTACACCCTC.

This clone was found a few times. V is TRBV27 and J is TRBJ2-1, with D hard to call. Germline V gene sequence: CDR1 MNHEY, CDR2 SMNVEV (reference sequence). Deletions cut 3 bases from V and 11 bases from J, with 11 bases between. The CDR3 runs to 12 residues. In DNA form, the CDR3 reads TGTGCCAGCAGTTTGATAGATTCTAAGCAGTTCTTC. Protein sequence: CASSLIDSKQFF.

The chain recombines TRBV20-1 with TRBJ2-7; 7 nucleotides agree with TRBD1. With 0 bases clipped from V and 3 bases from J, the junction kept 8 bases outside the gene matches. The CDR3 sequence is 15 residues long. Germline V gene lookup returns CDR1 DFQATT and CDR2 SNEGSKA (reference sequence). CDR3 nucleotides: TGCAGTGCTAGAGACCGAACCGGACAGGACTACGAGCAGTACTTC. It translates to CSARDRTGQDYEQYF.

Only one count was recorded for this clone. The chain links TRBV6-2 or TRBV6-3 to TRBJ2-2; 11 bases are shared with TRBD2. The CDR3 spans 19 residues. Germline V lookup: CDR1 MNHEY, CDR2 SVGEGT. V gave up 5 bases and J gave up 3 bases; unmatched junction bases: 14. The CDR3: CASSPIGTSGFEDTGELFF. The CDR3 nucleotides read TGTGCCAGCAGTCCTATTGGGACTAGCGGATTCGAGGACACCGGGGAGCTGTTTTTT.

J is TRBJ2-7 and V is TRBV28, with 9 bases fitting TRBD1. CDR3 length: 15 amino acids. Germline V gives CDR1 MDHEN, CDR2 SYDVKM. Trimming cost V 5 bases and J 5 bases; bases outside gene matches: 10. The CDR3 nucleotides read TGTGCCAGCAGTGCACCCGGGACAGGGCCTGACGAGCAGTACTTC. It is translated as CASSAPGTGPDEQYF.

This clone was detected many times. The sample holds other DNA sequences that translate to the same CDR3. V gene TRBV4-3 combines with J gene TRBJ2-3; D is undetermined. The V gene's germline CDR1 is LGHNA and CDR2 YSLEER. This CDR3 comprises 13 residues. Trimming removed 1 base from V and 0 bases from J, with 2 bases in between. CDR3 in amino acids: CASSQGSTDTQYF. CDR3 sequence (DNA): TGCGCCAGCAGCCAAGGGAGCACAGATACGCAGTATTTT.

This clone was seen more than once but under ten times. V usage is TRBV28 and J usage is TRBJ1-4; D not resolved. The germline V gene encodes CDR1 MDHEN and CDR2 SYDVKM. This CDR3 has 14 amino acids. Between the trimmed V and J ends, which lost 6 bases and 8 bases, there was a span of 16 bases. For the CDR3, the DNA is TGTGCCAGCAGCCCAATCCCGGCTGGAGAAAAACTGTTTTTT. Amino acids: CASSPIPAGEKLFF.

The table lists this clone with a few counts. CDR3: CASSWGTGSNTGELFF. The DNA of the CDR3 is TGTGCCAGCAGCTGGGGGACAGGATCAAATACCGGGGAGCTGTTTTTT. V gene TRBV27 combines with J gene TRBJ2-2; 8 bases line up with TRBD1. Germline assignment: CDR1 MNHEY and CDR2 SMNVEV (reference sequence). This CDR3 contains 16 residues. V was pared by 6 bases and J by 5 bases, with 11 bases of the junction left unmatched.

The gene calls are TRBV4-1 and TRBJ1-5; D remains ambiguous. V was pared by 4 bases and J by 2 bases, with 9 bases between. The CDR3 runs to 14 residues. Germline V gives CDR1 MGHRA, CDR2 YSYEKL. This CDR3 reads CASSLRTGNQPQHF. Here the CDR3 DNA reads TGCGCCAGCAGCCTTAGGACCGGCAATCAGCCCCAGCATTTT.

The V gene is TRBV20-1, the J gene TRBJ2-5; 9 bases align to TRBD1. Unmatched junction bases numbered 5, after V lost 0 bases and J lost 3 bases. Germline CDR1 DFQATT, CDR2 SNEGSKA (reference sequence). This CDR3 has 15 amino acids. CDR3 sequence: CSARDGTGIEETQYF. CDR3 nucleotide sequence: TGCAGTGCTAGAGATGGGACAGGGATCGAAGAGACCCAGTACTTC.

The rearrangement uses TRBV6-7 and TRBJ2-7; TRBD1 matches at 11 bases. TRBV6-7 has ORF status, its function being uncertain. CDR3 length: 18 amino acids. The V and J ends lost 0 bases and 7 bases, in that order; junction bases with no gene match: 14. The CDR3 protein is CASSYSGPGQGVLREQYF. DNA of the CDR3: TGTGCCAGCAGTTACTCGGGACCGGGACAGGGGGTTCTGCGGGAGCAGTACTTC.

This rearrangement joins TRBV4-1 to TRBJ1-4; no definite D call. Looked up from germline, CDR1 is MGHRA and CDR2 is YSYEKL. V dropped 4 bases and J dropped 4 bases, with 13 bases sitting between them. The CDR3 covers 15 residues. CDR3 amino acids: CASSRRAWGNEKLFF. The CDR3 coding sequence is TGCGCCAGCAGCCGACGGGCATGGGGTAATGAAAAACTGTTTTTT.

This clone was recorded at least ten times. This sequence joins TRBV6-5 and TRBJ1-1; D is undetermined. Trimming took off 2 bases at V and 7 bases at J, with 5 bases between the two ends. The germline gives CDR1 MNHEY, CDR2 SVGAGI. This CDR3 has 11 amino acids. CDR3: CASSYGNEAFF. DNA for the CDR3: TGTGCCAGCAGTTACGGCAATGAAGCTTTCTTT.